Listed here are 6 T cell receptor beta chains from one sample, sequenced in a study of blood T cell repertoires in COVID-19. Sequencing was performed with immunoSEQ multiplex PCR; in TCRdb, only in-frame clones are kept and a portion is missing. The repertoire holds under 150,000 clones, approximately 83% seen once, with approximately 8% in the top ten. What was sequenced was peripheral blood. The receptors shown here come from a woman aged 55 to 70 with COVID-19, enrolled during active disease.

This sequence joins TRBV7-2 and TRBJ2-1; 8 nucleotides align to TRBD2. This CDR3 spans 16 amino acids. Per the germline V gene, CDR1 is SGHTA and CDR2 is FQGNSA. V was pared by 3 bases and J by 4 bases, with 8 bases of the junction left unmatched. The CDR3 loop reads CASSFGLARRYNEQFF. The CDR3 nucleotides read TGTGCCAGCAGCTTCGGACTAGCACGCCGGTACAATGAGCAGTTCTTC.

The chain carries TRBV27 and TRBJ1-2; TRBD1 might be the D (5 bases). V gave up 4 bases and J gave up 7 bases, with 19 bases separating them. The CDR3 is 15 amino acids. Germline assignment: CDR1 MNHEY and CDR2 SMNVEV (reference sequence). CDR3 DNA sequence: TGTGCCAGCAGTTCACCCAGTTGGTGGGGCTCTGGCTACACCTTC. Protein product: CASSSPSWWGSGYTF.

The CDR3 region has the DNA TGTGCCAGCAGTGAGATTCAAGCACGGCGGTCACCCCTCCACTTT. As protein: CASSEIQARRSPLHF. The V and J genes are TRBV6-1 and TRBJ1-6; D remains unclear. The CDR3 length is 15 residues. V lost 3 bases and J lost 10, with 16 bases in between. Per germline, CDR1 MNHNS and CDR2 SASEGT.

The chain has TRBV10-3 and TRBJ1-2, with 8 bases lining up with TRBD1. CDR1 ENHRY and CDR2 SYGVKD come from the germline V gene. V was clipped by 0 bases and J by 6 bases; unmatched bases: 3. This CDR3 is built from 14 residues. The CDR3 DNA reads TGTGCCATCAGTGAGTCCGGACAGGGTCATGGCTACACCTTC. It yields the protein CAISESGQGHGYTF.

The V gene is TRBV2, the J gene TRBJ1-2; D call uncertain. In germline, CDR1 is SNHLY, CDR2 FYNNEI. V shed 2 bases and J shed 8 bases, with 15 bases lying between them. The CDR3 has 14 residues. The CDR3 protein is CASSESAGGGGYTF. The CDR3 DNA is TGTGCCAGCAGTGAATCGGCTGGAGGTGGCGGCTACACCTTC.

The chain recombines TRBV5-1 with TRBJ2-1, with TRBD1 matching 8 bases. This CDR3 has 14 residues. The trim removed 3 bases at V and 7 bases at J, leaving 6 bases unmatched. From germline, CDR1 is SGHRS and CDR2 YFSETQ. This CDR3 reads CASSSGGQGNEQFF. The CDR3 DNA reads as TGCGCCAGCAGCTCTGGAGGACAGGGAAATGAGCAGTTCTTC.